Detailed here is one TCR beta chain. Its antigen is undetermined. These data come from a study of T cell responses to AZD1222 COVID-19 vaccine. As for the study in general: Second doses were pooled across both intervals (about 4 or about 12 weeks).

The table came from immunoSEQ multiplex PCR; TCRdb's copy has only in-frame clones and leaves some out. Of fewer than 200,000 clones detected, 70% to 90% appear once; the ten largest clones hold about 6%. The germline V gene encodes CDR1 MDHEN and CDR2 SYDVKM. Deletions cut 6 bases from V and 2 bases from J, with 14 bases between. CDR3 length equals 15 residues. Whole-study findings and limits: Across the whole spike, CD4 TCRs peaked at regions 160-218 and 743-854. Spike-specific TCR breadth and depth went up after people got two AZD1222 doses. Donors skewed white British and female; clonal diversity was possibly underestimated.

The clonotype was recovered from an adult in good health. V and J are TRBV28 and TRBJ1-5; weak D call: TRBD1 (6 bases). The sequences come from peripheral blood, collected on day 0 of AZD1222 vaccination. The CDR3 region has the DNA TGTGCCAGCAGCCTTCAGGGGAAGGGCAATCAGCCCCAGCATTTT. It codes for CASSLQGKGNQPQHF.